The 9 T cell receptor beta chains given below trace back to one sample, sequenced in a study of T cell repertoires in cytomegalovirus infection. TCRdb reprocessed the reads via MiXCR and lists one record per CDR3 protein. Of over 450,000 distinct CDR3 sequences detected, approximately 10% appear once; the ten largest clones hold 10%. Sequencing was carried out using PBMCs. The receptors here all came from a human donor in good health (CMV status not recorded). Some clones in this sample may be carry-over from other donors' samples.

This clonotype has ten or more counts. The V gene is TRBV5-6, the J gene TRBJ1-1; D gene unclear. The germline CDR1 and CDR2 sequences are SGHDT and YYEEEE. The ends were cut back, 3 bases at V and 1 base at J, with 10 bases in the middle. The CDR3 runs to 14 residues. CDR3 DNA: TGTGCCAGCAGCTGGGGTCGTGGGAACACTGAAGCTTTCTTT. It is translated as CASSWGRGNTEAFF.

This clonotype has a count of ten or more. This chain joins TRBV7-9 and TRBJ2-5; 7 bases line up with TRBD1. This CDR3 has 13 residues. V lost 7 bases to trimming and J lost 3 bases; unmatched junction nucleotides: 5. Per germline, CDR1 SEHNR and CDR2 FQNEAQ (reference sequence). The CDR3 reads CASTRTGEETQYF. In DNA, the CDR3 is TGTGCCAGCACCCGGACAGGCGAAGAGACCCAGTACTTC.

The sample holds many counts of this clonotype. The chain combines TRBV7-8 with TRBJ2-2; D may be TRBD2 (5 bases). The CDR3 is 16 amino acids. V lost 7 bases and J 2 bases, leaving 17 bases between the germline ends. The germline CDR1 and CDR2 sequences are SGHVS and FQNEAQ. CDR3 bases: TGTGCCAGCAACCCTAGAAGCGGAGTTAACACCGGGGAGCTGTTTTTT. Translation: CASNPRSGVNTGELFF.

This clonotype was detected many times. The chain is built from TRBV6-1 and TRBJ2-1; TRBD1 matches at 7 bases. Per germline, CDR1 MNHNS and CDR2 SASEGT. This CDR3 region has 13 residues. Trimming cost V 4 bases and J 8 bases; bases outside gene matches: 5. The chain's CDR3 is CASSVTGLDEQFF. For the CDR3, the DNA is TGTGCCAGCAGTGTGACAGGGTTGGATGAGCAGTTCTTC.

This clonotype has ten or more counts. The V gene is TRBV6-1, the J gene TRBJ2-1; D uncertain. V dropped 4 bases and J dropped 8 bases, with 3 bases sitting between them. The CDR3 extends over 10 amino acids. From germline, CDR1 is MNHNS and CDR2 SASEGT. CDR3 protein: CASSVDEQFF. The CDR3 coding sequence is TGTGCCAGCAGTGTTGATGAGCAGTTCTTC.

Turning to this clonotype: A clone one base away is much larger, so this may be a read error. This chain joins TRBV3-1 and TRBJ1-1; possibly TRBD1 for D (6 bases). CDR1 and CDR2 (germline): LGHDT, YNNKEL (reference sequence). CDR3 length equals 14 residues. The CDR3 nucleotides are TGTGCCGGCAGCCAAGGGGACAAGAGAACTGAAGCTTTCTTT. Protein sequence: CAGSQGDKRTEAFF.

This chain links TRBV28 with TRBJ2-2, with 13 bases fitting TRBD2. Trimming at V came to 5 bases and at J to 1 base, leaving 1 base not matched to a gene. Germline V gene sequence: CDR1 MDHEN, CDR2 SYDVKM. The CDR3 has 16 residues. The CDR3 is CASSGLAGVNTGELFF. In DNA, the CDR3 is TGTGCCAGCAGTGGACTAGCGGGAGTGAACACCGGGGAGCTGTTTTTT.

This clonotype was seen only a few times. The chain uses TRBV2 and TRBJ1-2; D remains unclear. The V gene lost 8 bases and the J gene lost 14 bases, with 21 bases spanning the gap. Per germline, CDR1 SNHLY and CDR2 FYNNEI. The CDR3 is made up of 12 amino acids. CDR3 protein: CASRGSRLSETF. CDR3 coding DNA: TGTGCCAGCCGTGGCAGCAGGCTCTCGGAGACCTTC.

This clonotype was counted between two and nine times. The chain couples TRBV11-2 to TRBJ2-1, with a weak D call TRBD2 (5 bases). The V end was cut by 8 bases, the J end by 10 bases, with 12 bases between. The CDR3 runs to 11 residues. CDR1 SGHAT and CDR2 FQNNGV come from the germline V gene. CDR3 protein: CASAIREEQFF. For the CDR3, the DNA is TGTGCCAGCGCAATCCGGGAAGAGCAGTTCTTC.